The next 5 T cell receptor beta chains were all read from a single sample in a study of OX40 agonist ivuxolimab in advanced cancers. TCRdb's table, derived via immunoSEQ multiplex PCR, lists solely in-frame clones and lacks some. Of about 74,000 clones listed, 84% are singletons. The specimen was CD4+ or CD8+ T cells sorted from blood, collected in a trial of the OX40 agonist ivuxolimab. All receptors derive from an adult with an advanced solid tumor such as melanoma, head and neck, liver or kidney cancer.

This clone is a singleton in its sample. V usage is TRBV18 and J usage is TRBJ2-2, with D hard to call. This CDR3 has 17 amino acids. The V and J ends lost 0 bases and 4 bases respectively, with 15 bases between them. Germline CDR1 and CDR2: KGHSH and LQKENI. CDR3 amino acids: CASSPPTSGLFTGELFF. CDR3 nucleotide sequence: TGTGCCAGCTCACCACCAACCTCAGGTTTATTCACCGGGGAGCTGTTTTTT.

The gene calls are TRBV6-5 and TRBJ2-7, with 8 bases fitting TRBD1. This CDR3 is 15 amino acids long. The germline V gene encodes CDR1 MNHEY and CDR2 SVGAGI. V was clipped by 5 bases and J by 7 bases; unmatched bases: 13. CDR3 DNA sequence: TGTGCCAGCAGTGCCACGGGACAGGTGATCTTTGAGCAGTACGTC. This encodes CASSATGQVIFEQYV.

This clone was found a few times. V and J are TRBV25-1 and TRBJ2-1; D call uncertain. V was shortened by 6 bases and J by 4 bases, with 13 bases between the two germline ends. The CDR3 has 14 amino acids. Germline V CDR1 and CDR2: MGHDK, SYGVNS. CDR3 DNA sequence: TGTGCCAGCAGAGAGACCGGAAGATACAATGAGCAGTTCTTC. This sequence encodes CASRETGRYNEQFF.

J is TRBJ2-4 and V is TRBV19; 8 bases line up with TRBD1. Trimming removed 5 bases from V and 0 bases from J; junction bases left unmatched: 6. The CDR3 runs 16 residues. Germline V lookup: CDR1 LNHDA, CDR2 SQIVND (reference sequence). In nucleotides, the CDR3 is TGTGCCAGTAGTGGGACAGGCGTACTAGCCAAAAACATTCAGTACTTC. Protein: CASSGTGVLAKNIQYF.

This clone was counted only a few times. The CDR3 DNA is TGTGCCAGCAGCGCAGACAGAAGCTATGGCTACACCTTC. It encodes CASSADRSYGYTF. The chain joins TRBV7-6 to TRBJ1-2; tentatively, D is TRBD1 (5 bases). V gave up 5 bases and J gave up 4 bases, with 11 bases separating them. Germline CDR1 and CDR2: SGHVS and FNYEAQ. The CDR3 runs 13 residues.